The 28 T cell receptor beta chains reported below all come from one sample, sequenced in a study of T-cell reconstitution after alpha-beta-depleted transplantation in children. Unique molecular identifiers were incorporated into the prepared TCRbeta library. Using its own MiXCR run on the PCR reads, TCRdb lists one record per CDR3 protein. The sample has about 420,000 distinct CDR3 sequences, around 15% seen once. The sample was PBMCs, mostly from graft donor cells, taken 360 days after TCRalphabeta/CD19-depleted stem cell transplant. Every receptor here comes from a boy under three years old who had a stem cell transplant for Wiskott-Aldrich syndrome, so the T cells may come from the graft donor.

The chain carries TRBV7-8 and TRBJ2-7; 7 bases agree with TRBD1. The CDR3 sequence is 15 residues long. Trimming removed 4 bases from V and 4 bases from J; junction bases left unmatched: 10. Germline-derived CDR1 and CDR2 are SGHVS and FQNEAQ. The CDR3 spells CASSYRTGLMYEQYF. CDR3 nucleotides: TGTGCCAGCAGCTATAGGACAGGACTGATGTACGAGCAGTACTTC.

This sequence joins TRBV20-1 and TRBJ2-3; D is possibly TRBD1 (6 bases). CDR1 is DFQATT, CDR2 SNEGSKA, per germline (reference sequence). Trimming cost V 3 bases and J 4 bases, with 11 bases left between them. This CDR3 contains 13 residues. The DNA for the CDR3 is TGCAGTGCTAGGTCAGGGGTGCCAGATACGCAGTATTTT. It yields the protein CSARSGVPDTQYF.

This clonotype appeared a few times. The rearrangement uses TRBV28 and TRBJ2-1; TRBD2 agrees at 7 bases. CDR1 MDHEN and CDR2 SYDVKM come from the germline V gene. This CDR3 region has 14 residues. J gave up 8 bases and V 2 bases, and 6 bases lay outside the gene matches. CDR3 nucleotide sequence: TGTGCCAGCAGTTTACCAGCGGGGAGCCATGAGCAGTTCTTC. This codes for CASSLPAGSHEQFF.

This clonotype was observed a handful of times. V gene TRBV5-1 combines with J gene TRBJ2-1; 8 nucleotides align to TRBD1. Germline V gene lookup returns CDR1 SGHRS and CDR2 YFSETQ. J gave up 2 bases and V 3 bases, and 4 bases lay outside the gene matches. This CDR3 has 15 amino acids. CDR3 nucleotide sequence: TGCGCCAGCAGCTGGACAGGGCCCCCCTACAATGAGCAGTTCTTC. It encodes CASSWTGPPYNEQFF. Looking up the rest from reference TRBV5-1 and TRBJ2-1 gives the full variable domain: KAGVTQTPRYLIKTRGQQVTLSCSPISGHRSVSWYQQTPGQGLQFLFEYFSETQRNKGNFPGRFSGRQFSNSRSEMNVSTLELGDSALYLCASSWTGPPYNEQFFGPGTRLTVL.

This clonotype was observed a handful of times. This chain uses TRBV13 with TRBJ1-2, with 8 nucleotides matching TRBD1. The CDR3 consists of 15 residues. J gave up 8 bases and V 2 bases, and 10 bases lay outside the gene matches. Per germline, CDR1 PRHDT and CDR2 FYEKMQ (reference sequence). The CDR3 loop is CASSLLQGVRSGYTF. CDR3 in DNA: TGTGCCAGCAGCTTATTACAGGGGGTGAGGTCGGGCTACACCTTC.

This clonotype appeared a few times. The chain is built from TRBV7-2 and TRBJ2-5; D not certain. V was cut by 1 base and J by 5 bases, with 14 bases left in between. There are 15 residues in the CDR3. Germline assignment: CDR1 SGHTA and CDR2 FQGNSA. CDR3 DNA: TGTGCCAGCAGCTTAGACACAGTATCCTACGAGACCCAGTACTTC. Protein product: CASSLDTVSYETQYF.

Only a few counts were recorded for this clonotype. This rearrangement joins TRBV10-3 to TRBJ2-2; 11 bases match TRBD2. This CDR3 is 19 amino acids long. V lost 6 bases, J lost 0 bases, and 12 bases stayed unmatched. From germline, CDR1 is ENHRY and CDR2 SYGVKD. The CDR3 bases are TGTGCCATCAGGAGGGGGGGACTAGCGGCCTTCGCGAACACCGGGGAGCTGTTTTTT. Translation gives CAIRRGGLAAFANTGELFF.

Only one count was recorded for this clonotype. V is TRBV5-5 and J is TRBJ2-2; no clear D. Germline V gene lookup returns CDR1 SGHKS and CDR2 YYEKEE (reference sequence). Trimming left V 4 bases short and J 9 bases short, with 10 bases between. The CDR3 has 12 residues. The CDR3 DNA follows: TGTGCCAGCAGCCTGCAACTGAGGGAGCTGTTTTTT. Encoded protein: CASSLQLRELFF. Complete variable domain (other parts from reference TRBV5-5 and TRBJ2-2): DAGVTQSPTHLIKTRGQQVTLRCSPISGHKSVSWYQQVLGQGPQFIFQYYEKEERGRGNFPDRFSARQFPNYSSELNVNALLLGDSALYLCASSLQLRELFFGEGSRLTVL.

The rearrangement links TRBV6-5 to TRBJ1-4; perhaps TRBD1 as D (5 bases). The V end was cut by 2 bases, the J end by 8 bases, with 15 bases between. The CDR3 is made up of 15 amino acids. CDR1 and CDR2 from the germline V gene are MNHEY and SVGAGI. In DNA form, the CDR3 reads TGTGCCAGCAGTTACGGTTGGGGGAGAGGCGAAAAACTGTTTTTT. Translated, it gives CASSYGWGRGEKLFF.

This rearrangement joins TRBV7-9 to TRBJ2-2; D might be TRBD2 (5 bases). The V end lost 5 bases, the J end lost 9 bases, and 10 bases lay between the germline ends. This CDR3 spans 12 amino acids. Germline V gene lookup returns CDR1 SEHNR and CDR2 FQNEAQ (reference sequence). CDR3 loop: CASSGGVRELFF. The CDR3 nucleotides are TGTGCCAGCAGCGGAGGTGTCCGGGAGCTGTTTTTT.

This clonotype showed up just a few times. The chain recombines TRBV3-1 with TRBJ2-5, with 7 bases that match TRBD1. V was pared by 2 bases and J by 6 bases, with 15 bases of the junction left unmatched. The CDR3 is made up of 17 amino acids. Germline lookup yields CDR1 LGHDT and CDR2 YNNKEL (reference sequence). This chain's CDR3 is CASSQLYDRVRRKTQYF. CDR3 in DNA: TGTGCCAGCAGCCAATTATATGACAGGGTAAGGAGGAAGACCCAGTACTTC.

This clonotype was seen many times. V gene TRBV11-2 combines with J gene TRBJ2-5, with a possible D match to TRBD2 (6 bases). Trimming pared 4 bases from V and 1 base from J, leaving 13 bases between. Germline V lookup: CDR1 SGHAT, CDR2 FQNNGV. The CDR3 is made up of 15 amino acids. CDR3 residues: CASSSVGRLQETQYF. As DNA, the CDR3 is TGTGCCAGCAGCTCCGTTGGGAGGCTCCAAGAGACCCAGTACTTC.

The rearrangement joins TRBV20-1 to TRBJ2-1, with TRBD2 as a possible D gene (5 bases). Germline V lookup: CDR1 DFQATT, CDR2 SNEGSKA (reference sequence). Trimming took off 3 bases at V and 7 bases at J, with 16 bases between the two ends. CDR3 length: 14 amino acids. CDR3 nucleotide sequence: TGCAGTGCTAGCGCGGGTCTCCTAGGTAATGAGCAGTTCTTC. It specifies CSASAGLLGNEQFF.

The sample holds many counts of this clonotype. The chain uses TRBV12-3 or TRBV12-4 and TRBJ2-7, with 8 bases that match TRBD1. The CDR3 consists of 18 residues. After removal of 6 bases from V and 2 bases from J, the junction contained 18 bases not matched to a gene. The DNA of the CDR3 is TGTGCCAGCAGCCTTACACTAGTGACAGGGGATTCCACCTACGAGCAGTACTTC. Translating gives CASSLTLVTGDSTYEQYF.

This clonotype was found many times. V gene TRBV29-1 combines with J gene TRBJ2-5, with 14 nucleotides matching TRBD2. Per germline, CDR1 SQVTM and CDR2 ANQGSEA. There are 14 residues in the CDR3. The V gene end was trimmed by 1 base and the J gene end by 5 bases; junction bases not matched to a gene: 0. CDR3 coding DNA: TGCAGCGTTGAAGGGACTAGCGGGAGGGAGACCCAGTACTTC. Its translation is CSVEGTSGRETQYF. Full variable domain (missing parts from reference TRBV29-1 and TRBJ2-5): SAVISQKPSRDICQRGTSLTIQCQVDSQVTMMFWYRQQPGQSLTLIATANQGSEATYESGFVIDKFPISRPNLTFSTLTVSNMSPEDSSIYLCSVEGTSGRETQYFGPGTRLLVL.

The chain employs TRBV29-1 and TRBJ1-1, with D maybe TRBD1 (5 bases). The germline V gene has CDR1 SQVTM and CDR2 ANQGSEA. This CDR3 has 14 residues. Deletions cut 3 bases from V and 0 bases from J, with 11 bases between. Here the CDR3 DNA reads TGCAGCGTTGAGCGGGACGGCTTGAACACTGAAGCTTTCTTT. Translating it yields CSVERDGLNTEAFF.

This clonotype appeared a few times. The CDR3 coding sequence is TGTGCCAGCAGCCCTTGGACTAGCGCCACAGATACGCAGTATTTT. Amino acid sequence: CASSPWTSATDTQYF. The V gene is TRBV9, the J gene TRBJ2-3; 9 nucleotides match TRBD2. The CDR3 is made up of 15 amino acids. The J segment lost 2 bases and the V segment lost 4 bases, leaving 5 bases of the junction unmatched. CDR1 is SGDLS, CDR2 YYNGEE, per germline.

The rearrangement uses TRBV12-3 or TRBV12-4 and TRBJ1-3; D not resolved. The V end was cut by 3 bases, the J end by 4 bases, with 7 bases between. This CDR3 comprises 13 residues. CDR3 nucleotides: TGTGCCAGCAGTTTCCCAGCCGGAAACACCATATATTTT. Its protein product is CASSFPAGNTIYF.

This clonotype was detected a few times. As DNA, the CDR3 is TGTGCCAGCAGCTTGATCCCCCAGGGGAGGGCAGATACGCAGTATTTT. It yields the protein CASSLIPQGRADTQYF. The chain employs TRBV11-2 and TRBJ2-3; D is perhaps TRBD2 (7 bases). CDR1 and CDR2 from the germline V gene are SGHAT and FQNNGV. This CDR3 is built from 16 residues. Trimming removed 3 bases at V and 4 bases at J, with 17 bases between.

This clonotype was seen once. The chain employs TRBV6-5 and TRBJ2-7; 12 positions match TRBD1. CDR3 length equals 14 residues. V lost 4 bases, J lost 6 bases, and 4 bases stayed unmatched. In germline, CDR1 is MNHEY, CDR2 SVGAGI. The CDR3: CASSLGTGGAEQYF. The CDR3, as DNA: TGTGCCAGCAGTTTAGGGACAGGGGGCGCCGAGCAGTACTTC.

This clonotype has more than one count but fewer than ten. The rearrangement uses TRBV5-1 and TRBJ2-3; D is uncertain. CDR1 and CDR2 from the germline V gene are SGHRS and YFSETQ. V dropped 4 bases and J dropped 4 bases, with 10 bases sitting between them. There are 13 residues in the CDR3. In nucleotides, the CDR3 is TGCGCCAGCAGCCCCTCGGACCCAGATACGCAGTATTTT. It encodes CASSPSDPDTQYF.

The chain recombines TRBV6-5 with TRBJ1-4; D unresolved. Germline assignment: CDR1 MNHEY and CDR2 SVGAGI. Trimming pared 1 base from V and 4 bases from J, leaving 10 bases between. This CDR3 contains 15 residues. In nucleotides, the CDR3 is TGTGCCAGCAGTTACTGGTTCGGGGATAATGAAAAACTGTTTTTT. Its protein product is CASSYWFGDNEKLFF.

This chain links TRBV3-1 with TRBJ2-7; weak D call: TRBD1 (6 bases). CDR1 is LGHDT and CDR2 is YNNKEL in the germline V gene (reference sequence). Trimming removed 0 bases from V and 3 bases from J, with 9 bases in between. CDR3 length: 14 amino acids. The CDR3 region is CASSQEARGYEQYF. CDR3 coding DNA: TGTGCCAGCAGCCAAGAGGCCAGGGGCTACGAGCAGTACTTC.

This clonotype was detected a few times. The rearrangement uses TRBV3-1 and TRBJ2-7; 8 bases are shared with TRBD2. The germline V gene encodes CDR1 LGHDT and CDR2 YNNKEL (reference sequence). CDR3 length: 14 amino acids. V trimming: 2 bases; J trimming: 5 bases; junction bases outside the gene matches: 5. The CDR3 coding sequence is TGTGCCAGCAGCCAAACGGGACTAGGTGACGAGCAGTACTTC. Amino acid sequence: CASSQTGLGDEQYF.

J is TRBJ2-3 and V is TRBV6-5; TRBD1 matches 9 bases. Looked up from germline, CDR1 is MNHEY and CDR2 is SVGAGI. Trimming removed 2 bases from V and 6 bases from J; junction bases left unmatched: 6. The CDR3 covers 15 residues. The CDR3 DNA sequence: TGTGCCAGCAGTTACGGGACAGGGTTAGGTGATACGCAGTATTTT. Its protein is CASSYGTGLGDTQYF.

This clonotype was counted between two and nine times. This chain joins TRBV20-1 and TRBJ2-1; D is perhaps TRBD2 (5 bases). The V end was cut by 1 base, the J end by 5 bases, with 18 bases between. Germline CDR1 and CDR2: DFQATT and SNEGSKA (reference sequence). This CDR3 has 16 amino acids. Written as DNA, the CDR3 is TGCAGTGCTAGAGGAGGGAGACTTTCGCCAAACAATGAGCAGTTCTTC. Translation gives CSARGGRLSPNNEQFF.

The V and J genes are TRBV7-8 and TRBJ2-5, with TRBD2 matching over 12 bases. The germline V gene encodes CDR1 SGHVS and CDR2 FQNEAQ. The CDR3 is 15 residues long. V was pared by 5 bases and J by 4 bases, with 5 bases of the junction left unmatched. The CDR3: CASSLTSGRGETQYF. CDR3 DNA sequence: TGTGCCAGCAGCCTGACTAGCGGGAGAGGAGAGACCCAGTACTTC.

This clonotype was counted a few times. The chain has TRBV2 and TRBJ2-7, with 7 bases matching TRBD1. The CDR3 is 15 residues long. Germline V gives CDR1 SNHLY, CDR2 FYNNEI. V lost 3 bases to trimming and J lost 4 bases; unmatched junction nucleotides: 9. CDR3 bases: TGTGCCAGCAGTGATTTAGACAGGGTCAAATACGAGCAGTACTTC. The encoded protein is CASSDLDRVKYEQYF. The whole variable domain, filled in from reference TRBV2 and TRBJ2-7, reads EPEVTQTPSHQVTQMGQEVILRCVPISNHLYFYWYRQILGQKVEFLVSFYNNEISEKSEIFDDQFSVERPDGSNFTLKIRSTKLEDSAMYFCASSDLDRVKYEQYFGPGTRLTVT.